What follows describes a single TCR beta chain. Its specificity is not known. These data belong to a study of breast tumors, draining lymph nodes, adjacent tissues. Points from the study as a whole: Compared with basal-like, luminal-like tumors shared significantly more repertoire with nontumor tissue. Most tumor T cells seemingly derive from lymph node, then expand in tumor. Compared with lymph nodes, tumors were less diverse; compared with nontumor tissue, more. That most tumor T cells come from lymph nodes remained unproven.

Axillary draining lymph nodes of breast cancer patients supplied the node samples. Germline V gene data show CDR1 as SGHRS and CDR2 as YFSETQ. The CDR3 has 15 amino acids. Trimming cost V 3 bases and J 8 bases, with 17 bases left between them. TCRdb re-called the multiplex PCR reads with MiXCR, one entry per CDR3 protein. The sample includes approximately 150,000 distinct CDR3 sequences, roughly 35% of them seen just once. The sequencing input was axillary lymph node tissue. The chain couples TRBV5-1 to TRBJ1-4; weak D call: TRBD1 (6 bases). The clonotype was recovered from a female donor with breast cancer. Some clones in this sample may be carry-over from other donors' samples. Written as DNA, the CDR3 is TGCGCCAGCAGCTCTGGACTAGCGGGGGGCGAAAAACTGTTTTTT. Encoded protein: CASSSGLAGGEKLFF. The full variable domain, its missing parts supplied by reference TRBV5-1 and TRBJ1-4, is KAGVTQTPRYLIKTRGQQVTLSCSPISGHRSVSWYQQTPGQGLQFLFEYFSETQRNKGNFPGRFSGRQFSNSRSEMNVSTLELGDSALYLCASSSGLAGGEKLFFGSGTQLSVL.